Following are 15 T cell receptor beta chains from one sample sequenced in a study of post-analysis software for immune sequencing data. Study outcomes and limitations: Patients showed TRBV5-6, TRBV5-1 and TRBV20-1 among several TRBV segments more frequent than in controls.

The library was made from cDNA and included unique molecular identifiers. MiXCR, applied by TCRdb to the PCR reads, yields one record per CDR3 protein. The sample lists about 760,000 distinct CDR3 sequences; about 27% were seen once. These TCRs are of unknown antigen specificity. The sequencing sample was made of blood. The source is a girl aged 5-17 years with multiple sclerosis.

The chain links TRBV3-1 to TRBJ1-4; no definite D call. V was clipped by 6 bases and J by 8 bases, with 19 bases between them. Germline values: CDR1 LGHDT, CDR2 YNNKEL (reference sequence). CDR3 length: 15 residues. The CDR3: CASSRPVEEGEKLFF. The CDR3 DNA reads TGTGCCAGCAGTCGACCGGTGGAAGAAGGAGAAAAACTGTTTTTT. The full variable domain, rest sourced from reference TRBV3-1 and TRBJ1-4, is DTAVSQTPKYLVTQMGNDKSIKCEQNLGHDTMYWYKQDSKKFLKIMFSYNNKELIINETVPNRFSPKSPDKAHLNLHINSLELGDSAVYFCASSRPVEEGEKLFFGSGTQLSVL.

The V and J genes are TRBV6-5 and TRBJ2-5; 8 bases match TRBD1. Judging by the DNA end, TRBJ2-7 fits better; the J call may be wrong. Germline V CDR1 and CDR2: MNHEY, SVGAGI. This CDR3 contains 13 residues. CDR3 nucleotide sequence: TGTGCCAGCTTCAGGGGGCGACGGGACGAGCAGTACTTC. Translated, it gives CASFRGRRDEQYF.

This clonotype occurred a few times. V is TRBV11-2 and J is TRBJ2-3, with D perhaps assigned TRBD1 or TRBD2 (6 bases each). The ends were cut back, 4 bases at V and 6 bases at J, with 23 bases in the middle. The CDR3 has 17 amino acids. Germline CDR1 is SGHAT and CDR2 is FQNNGV. In DNA form, the CDR3 reads TGTGCCAGCAGCTGGGGACTTTCGGGGGCTACCGGGGATACGCAGTATTTT. It yields the protein CASSWGLSGATGDTQYF. The variable domain in full, with the rest retrieved from reference TRBV11-2 and TRBJ2-3, is EAGVAQSPRYKIIEKRQSVAFWCNPISGHATLYWYQQILGQGPKLLIQFQNNGVVDDSQLPKDRFSAERLKGVDSTLKIQPAKLEDSAVYLCASSWGLSGATGDTQYFGPGTRLTVL.

This rearrangement joins TRBV6-6 to TRBJ2-7; TRBD2 aligns across 7 bases. The trim removed 2 bases at V and 5 bases at J, leaving 12 bases unmatched. This CDR3 is built from 16 residues. Germline V gives CDR1 MNHNY, CDR2 SVGAGI (reference sequence). CDR3 protein: CASSYRRSASGNEQYF. CDR3 in DNA: TGTGCCAGCAGTTACCGGAGGTCCGCGAGCGGGAACGAGCAGTACTTC.

This clonotype was seen ten or more times. This chain links TRBV29-1 with TRBJ2-4; D uncertain. Between the trimmed V and J ends, which lost 4 bases and 6 bases, there was a span of 16 bases. The CDR3 covers 14 residues. CDR1 and CDR2 from the germline V gene are SQVTM and ANQGSEA. The CDR3 DNA sequence: TGCAGCGTTGCGGGCTCCCCCCGAGGAAACATTCAGTACTTC. Translated: CSVAGSPRGNIQYF.

This clonotype was found a few times. The V and J genes are TRBV15 and TRBJ1-2, with TRBD1 matching over 7 bases. Germline V gene lookup returns CDR1 LNHNV and CDR2 YYDKDF (reference sequence). This CDR3 region has 14 residues. J gave up 7 bases and V 3 bases, and 8 bases lay outside the gene matches. CDR3 residues: CATSSGRGGRGYTF. Written as DNA, the CDR3 is TGTGCCACCAGCAGCGGCAGGGGGGGACGTGGCTACACCTTC.

This clonotype was seen only a few times. This chain connects TRBV10-3 to TRBJ2-7; 10 bases align to TRBD1. Unmatched junction bases numbered 8, after V lost 4 bases and J lost 5 bases. Looked up from germline, CDR1 is ENHRY and CDR2 is SYGVKD. This CDR3 is 15 amino acids long. The CDR3 region is CAISAGTGVIHEQYF. The CDR3 DNA follows: TGTGCCATCAGTGCCGGGACAGGGGTAATCCACGAGCAGTACTTC.

The V call is TRBV4-3, the J call TRBJ2-3; TRBD2 matches 10 bases. CDR1 LGHNA and CDR2 YSLEER come from the germline V gene. The V segment lost 0 bases and the J segment 4 bases; nucleotides outside the gene matches: 7. This CDR3 has 17 residues. Written as DNA, the CDR3 is TGCGCCAGCAGCCAAGATCTAGCGGGAGAGATCCCAGATACGCAGTATTTT. Translation gives CASSQDLAGEIPDTQYF.

V and J are TRBV20-1 and TRBJ2-5; the D gene could be TRBD1 or TRBD2 (6 bases each). Germline V gene lookup returns CDR1 DFQATT and CDR2 SNEGSKA (reference sequence). CDR3 length: 17 amino acids. V gave up 1 base and J gave up 11 bases, with 29 bases separating them. CDR3 sequence (DNA): TGCAGTGCTAGAGGGGAGAGGGGGGAGGAGGCGAGCGATGAGCAGTACTTC. It translates to CSARGERGEEASDEQYF.

The V gene is TRBV20-1, the J gene TRBJ2-1; tentative D call: TRBD2 (6 bases). This CDR3 has 14 amino acids. Germline CDR1 is DFQATT and CDR2 is SNEGSKA (reference sequence). Between the trimmed V and J ends, which lost 1 base and 2 bases, there was a span of 9 bases. CDR3 sequence: CSARARETYNEQFF. The CDR3 nucleotides are TGCAGTGCTAGAGCACGGGAGACCTACAATGAGCAGTTCTTC.

The chain carries TRBV7-2 and TRBJ2-1, with 9 bases identical to TRBD1. Germline CDR1 reads SGHTA; CDR2 reads FQGNSA. V gave up 5 bases and J gave up 7 bases; unmatched junction bases: 18. The CDR3 spans 18 residues. This CDR3 is CASSKIPGQGLKGNEQFF. The CDR3 coding sequence is TGTGCCAGCAGCAAGATCCCGGGACAGGGCCTAAAGGGTAATGAGCAGTTCTTC. Filled out from reference TRBV7-2 and TRBJ2-1, the complete variable domain reads GAGVSQSPSNKVTEKGKDVELRCDPISGHTALYWYRQSLGQGLEFLIYFQGNSAPDKSGLPSDRFSAERTGGSVSTLTIQRTQQEDSAVYLCASSKIPGQGLKGNEQFFGPGTRLTVL.

The sample holds a few counts of this clonotype. The chain couples TRBV9 to TRBJ2-4; D may be TRBD2 (6 bases). The CDR3 length is 16 residues. In germline, CDR1 is SGDLS, CDR2 YYNGEE. Trimming took 3 bases from V and 5 from J, leaving 18 bases between them. The CDR3 bases are TGTGCCAGCAGCGGGGACTGGAGGGTAGGTGAAAACATTCAGTACTTC. Encoded protein: CASSGDWRVGENIQYF.

This clonotype was observed a handful of times. V is TRBV28 and J is TRBJ2-5; a weak D match, TRBD1 (5 bases). The CDR3 is 15 residues long. The V gene's germline CDR1 is MDHEN and CDR2 SYDVKM. With 6 bases removed from V and 1 base from J, the gap between germline ends came to 15 bases. The DNA of the CDR3 is TGTGCCAGCAGCCCTCTTGGCAGGGTCCAAGAGACCCAGTACTTC. This codes for CASSPLGRVQETQYF.

This clonotype showed up just a few times. The chain couples TRBV6-6 to TRBJ1-5; 7 bases match TRBD1. Germline assignment: CDR1 MNHNY and CDR2 SVGAGI (reference sequence). This CDR3 has 15 residues. V lost 7 bases, J lost 6 bases, and 12 bases stayed unmatched. The CDR3 nucleotides are TGTGCCAGCACCGAATACAGGGGCGGAGGTCAGCCCCAGCATTTT. Its protein product is CASTEYRGGGQPQHF.

This clonotype appeared a few times. The CDR3 DNA follows: TGCGCCAGCAGTGTGGGGGACCCGACTACGAATACGCAGTATTTT. Protein product: CASSVGDPTTNTQYF. The chain uses TRBV10-1 and TRBJ2-3, with D perhaps matching TRBD1 or TRBD2 (5 bases each). Trimming removed 4 bases from V and 7 bases from J, with 18 bases in between. The CDR3 consists of 15 residues. Germline V lookup: CDR1 WNHNN, CDR2 SYGVQD (reference sequence).